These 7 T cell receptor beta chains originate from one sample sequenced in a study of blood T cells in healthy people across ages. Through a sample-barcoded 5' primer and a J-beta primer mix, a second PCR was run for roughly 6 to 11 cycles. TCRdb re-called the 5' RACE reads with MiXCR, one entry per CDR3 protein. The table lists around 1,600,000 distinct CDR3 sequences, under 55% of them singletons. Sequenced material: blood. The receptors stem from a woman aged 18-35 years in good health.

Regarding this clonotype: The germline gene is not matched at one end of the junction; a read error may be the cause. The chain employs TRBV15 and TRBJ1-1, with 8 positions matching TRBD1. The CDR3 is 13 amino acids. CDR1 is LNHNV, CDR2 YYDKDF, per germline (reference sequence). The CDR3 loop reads CANSITGGTEAFF. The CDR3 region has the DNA TGTGCCAACAGCATTACAGGGGGCACTGAAGCTTTCTTT. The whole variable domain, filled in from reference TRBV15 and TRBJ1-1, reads DAMVIQNPRYQVTQFGKPVTLSCSQTLNHNVMYWYQQKSSQAPKLLFHYYDKDFNNEADTPDNFQSRRPNTSFCFLDIRSPGLGDTAMYLCANSITGGTEAFFGQGTRLTVV.

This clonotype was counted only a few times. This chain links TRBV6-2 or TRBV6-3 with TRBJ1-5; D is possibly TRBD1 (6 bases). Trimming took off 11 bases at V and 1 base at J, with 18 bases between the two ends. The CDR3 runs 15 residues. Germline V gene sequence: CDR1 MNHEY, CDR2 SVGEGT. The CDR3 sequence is CAVRQQGRSNQPQHF. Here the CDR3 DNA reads TGTGCCGTCAGGCAACAGGGAAGGAGCAATCAGCCCCAGCATTTT.

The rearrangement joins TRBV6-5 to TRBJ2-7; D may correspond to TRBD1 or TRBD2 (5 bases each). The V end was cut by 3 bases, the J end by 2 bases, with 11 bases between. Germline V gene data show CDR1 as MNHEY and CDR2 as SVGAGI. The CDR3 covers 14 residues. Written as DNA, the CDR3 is TGTGCCAGCAGTTATGGGGACGGTACCTACGAGCAGTACTTC. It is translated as CASSYGDGTYEQYF.

CDR3 loop: CASSPVPGEKLFF. The CDR3 coding sequence is TGCGCCAGCAGCCCCGTTCCGGGAGAAAAACTGTTTTTT. This rearrangement joins TRBV5-1 to TRBJ1-4, with no clear D. The CDR3 length is 13 residues. Between the trimmed V and J ends, which lost 4 bases and 8 bases, there was a span of 12 bases. Germline CDR1 and CDR2: SGHRS and YFSETQ.

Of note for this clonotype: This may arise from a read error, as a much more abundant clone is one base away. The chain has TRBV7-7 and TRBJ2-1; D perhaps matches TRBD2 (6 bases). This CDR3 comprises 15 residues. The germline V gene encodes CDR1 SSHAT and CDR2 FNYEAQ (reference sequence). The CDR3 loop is CASSLRRGPYKEQFF. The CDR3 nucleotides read TGTGCTAGCAGCTTACGGCGGGGACCCTACAAGGAGCAGTTCTTC. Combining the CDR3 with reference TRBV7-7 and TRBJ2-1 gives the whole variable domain GAGVSQSPRYKVTKRGQDVTLRCDPISSHATLYWYQQALGQGPEFLTYFNYEAQPDKSGLPSDRFSAERPEGSISTLTIQRTEQRDSAMYRCASSLRRGPYKEQFFGPGTRLTVL.

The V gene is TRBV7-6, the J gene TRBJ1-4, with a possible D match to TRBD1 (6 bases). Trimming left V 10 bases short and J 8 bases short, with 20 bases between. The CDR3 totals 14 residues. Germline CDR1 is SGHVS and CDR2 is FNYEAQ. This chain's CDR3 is CATVPAGAGEKLFF. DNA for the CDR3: TGTGCCACCGTCCCAGCAGGGGCTGGCGAAAAACTGTTTTTT.

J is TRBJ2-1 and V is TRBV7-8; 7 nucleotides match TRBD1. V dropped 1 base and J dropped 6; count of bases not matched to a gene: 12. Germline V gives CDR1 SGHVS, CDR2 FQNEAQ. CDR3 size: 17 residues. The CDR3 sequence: CASSLVGSGTVANEQFF. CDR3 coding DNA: TGTGCCAGCAGCTTAGTGGGGTCCGGGACAGTCGCCAATGAGCAGTTCTTC. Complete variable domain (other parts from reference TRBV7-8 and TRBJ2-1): GAGVSQSPRYKVAKRGQDVALRCDPISGHVSLFWYQQALGQGPEFLTYFQNEAQLDKSGLPSDRFFAERPEGSVSTLKIQRTQQEDSAVYLCASSLVGSGTVANEQFFGPGTRLTVL.